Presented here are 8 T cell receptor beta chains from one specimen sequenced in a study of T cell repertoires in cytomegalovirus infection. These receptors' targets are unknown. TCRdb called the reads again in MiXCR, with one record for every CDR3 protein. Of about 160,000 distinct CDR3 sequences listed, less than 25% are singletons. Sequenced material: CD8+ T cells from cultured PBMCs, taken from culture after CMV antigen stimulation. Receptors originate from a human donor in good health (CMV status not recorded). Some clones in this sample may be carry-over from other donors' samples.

CDR3 nucleotide sequence: TGTGCCAGCAGCTTAGCCTCGGGACCGACTAGGTCTGGCGAGCAGTACTTC. It yields the protein CASSLASGPTRSGEQYF. The rearrangement uses TRBV7-9 and TRBJ2-7, with D possibly being TRBD2 (6 bases). The CDR3 covers 17 residues. Germline CDR1 is SEHNR and CDR2 is FQNEAQ (reference sequence). The ends were cut back, 0 bases at V and 6 bases at J, with 21 bases in the middle.

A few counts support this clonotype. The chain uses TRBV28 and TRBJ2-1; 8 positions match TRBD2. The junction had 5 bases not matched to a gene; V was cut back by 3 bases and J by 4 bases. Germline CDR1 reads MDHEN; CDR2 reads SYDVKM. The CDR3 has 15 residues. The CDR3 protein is CASSFGGGLYNEQFF. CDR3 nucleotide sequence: TGTGCCAGCAGTTTCGGGGGGGGTTTGTACAATGAGCAGTTCTTC.

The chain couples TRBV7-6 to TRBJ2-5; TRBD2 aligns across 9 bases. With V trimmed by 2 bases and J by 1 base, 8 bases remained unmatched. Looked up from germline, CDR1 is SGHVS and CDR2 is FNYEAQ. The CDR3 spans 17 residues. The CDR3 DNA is TGTGCCAGCAGCTTAAGGGTAGCGGGGGACTCCCAAGAGACCCAGTACTTC. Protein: CASSLRVAGDSQETQYF. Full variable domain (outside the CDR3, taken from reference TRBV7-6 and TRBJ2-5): GAGVSQSPRYKVTKRGQDVALRCDPISGHVSLYWYRQALGQGPEFLTYFNYEAQQDKSGLPNDRFSAERPEGSISTLTIQRTEQRDSAMYRCASSLRVAGDSQETQYFGPGTRLLVL.

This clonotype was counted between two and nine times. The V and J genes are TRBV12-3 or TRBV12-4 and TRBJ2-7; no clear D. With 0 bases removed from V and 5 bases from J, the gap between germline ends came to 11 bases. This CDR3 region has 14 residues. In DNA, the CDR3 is TGTGCCAGCAGTTTAGCCCCTACAATAAACGAGCAGTACTTC. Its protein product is CASSLAPTINEQYF.

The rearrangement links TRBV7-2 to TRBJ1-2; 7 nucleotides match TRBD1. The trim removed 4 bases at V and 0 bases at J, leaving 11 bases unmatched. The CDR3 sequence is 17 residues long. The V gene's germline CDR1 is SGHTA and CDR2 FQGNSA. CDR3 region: CASSSSLGGTANYGYTF. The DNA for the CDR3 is TGTGCCAGCAGCTCCTCTCTGGGGGGGACAGCTAACTATGGCTACACCTTC.

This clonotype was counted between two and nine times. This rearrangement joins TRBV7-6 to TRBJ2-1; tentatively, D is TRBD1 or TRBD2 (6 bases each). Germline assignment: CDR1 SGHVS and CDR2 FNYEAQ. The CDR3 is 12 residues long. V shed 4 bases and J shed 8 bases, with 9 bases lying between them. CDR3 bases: TGTGCCAGCAGCTGGGGGGCGGATGAGCAGTTCTTC. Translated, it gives CASSWGADEQFF.

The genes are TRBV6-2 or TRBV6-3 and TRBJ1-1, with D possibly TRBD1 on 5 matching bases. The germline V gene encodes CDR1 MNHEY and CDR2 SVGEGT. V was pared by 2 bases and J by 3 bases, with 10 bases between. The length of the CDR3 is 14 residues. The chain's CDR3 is CASSYRGWDTEAFF. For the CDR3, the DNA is TGTGCCAGCAGTTACAGGGGTTGGGACACTGAAGCTTTCTTT.

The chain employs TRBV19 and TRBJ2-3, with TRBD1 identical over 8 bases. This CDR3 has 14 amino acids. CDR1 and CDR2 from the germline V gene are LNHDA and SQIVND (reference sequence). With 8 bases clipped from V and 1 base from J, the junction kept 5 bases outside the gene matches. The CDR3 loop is CASSGTGRTDTQYF. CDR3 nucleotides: TGTGCCAGTTCCGGGACAGGTCGCACAGATACGCAGTATTTT.